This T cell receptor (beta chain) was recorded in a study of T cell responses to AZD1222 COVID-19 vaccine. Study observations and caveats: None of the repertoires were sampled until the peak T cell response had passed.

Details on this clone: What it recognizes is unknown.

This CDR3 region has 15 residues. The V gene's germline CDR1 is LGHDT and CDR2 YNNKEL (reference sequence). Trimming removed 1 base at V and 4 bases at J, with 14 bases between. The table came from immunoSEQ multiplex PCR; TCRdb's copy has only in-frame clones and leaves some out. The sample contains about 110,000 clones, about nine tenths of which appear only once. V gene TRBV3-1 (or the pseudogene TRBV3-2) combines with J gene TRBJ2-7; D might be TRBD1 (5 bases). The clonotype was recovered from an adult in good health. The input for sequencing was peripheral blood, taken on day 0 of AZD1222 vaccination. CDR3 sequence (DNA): TGTGCCAGCAGCCAAGGGACACGGGTGGGATACGAGCAGTACTTC. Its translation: CASSQGTRVGYEQYF.